This is a list of T cell receptor beta chains from one sample in a study of cytomegalovirus exposure and HLA in healthy donors. Some clones are missing from TCRdb's copy, which holds only in-frame ones; the method was immunoSEQ multiplex PCR. The sample contains under 250,000 clones, around 83% of which appear only once. Sequences were obtained from PBMCs. Source of these receptors: a woman in her forties in good health and CMV-seronegative. Each CDR3 is given with its conserved first and last residue. D genes are given only for firm matches. The size of a clone is reported for some rows only, either as once, few or many, or as a class for expanded clones.

TRBJ2-7 | NA | TRBV19 | TRBD2 | CASSVAGGSYEQYF | TGTGCCAGTAGTGTAGCGGGGGGGTCCTACGAGCAGTACTTC
TRBJ1-4 | once | TRBV7-2 | NA | CASSPGGMGQGEKLFF | TGTGCCAGCTCCCCCGGTGGCATGGGGCAGGGTGAAAAACTGTTTTTT
TRBJ1-3 | NA | TRBV5-1 | TRBD1 | CASSPGTGAPSGNTIYF | TGCGCCAGCAGCCCCGGGACAGGCGCTCCTTCTGGAAACACCATATATTTT
TRBJ2-7 | NA | TRBV27 | TRBD1 | CASSRQGVLAYEQYF | TGTGCCAGCAGTCGACAGGGGGTCCTAGCCTACGAGCAGTACTTC
TRBJ1-2 | NA | TRBV7-2 | TRBD1 | CASSSGGQTYYGYTF | TGTGCCAGCAGCTCAGGGGGACAGACCTACTATGGCTACACCTTC
TRBJ1-2 | once | TRBV28 | TRBD1 | CAINQGGFGYTF | TGTGCCATCAATCAGGGGGGTTTTGGCTACACCTTC
TRBJ2-5 | NA | TRBV2 | TRBD1 | CATAKGQAQQETQYF | TGTGCCACAGCCAAAGGACAGGCTCAACAAGAGACCCAGTACTTC
TRBJ2-7 | NA | TRBV18 | NA | CATTPAGQSYEQYF | TGTGCCACAACCCCCGCGGGGCAGTCCTACGAGCAGTACTTC
TRBJ2-7 | NA | TRBV18 | TRBD1 | CASSPPGQGTYEQYF | TGTGCCAGCTCACCCCCGGGACAGGGCACCTACGAGCAGTACTTC
TRBJ2-5 | NA | TRBV14 | TRBD2 | CASSQGLASWETQYF | TGTGCCAGCAGCCAGGGACTAGCATCTTGGGAGACCCAGTACTTC
TRBJ1-4 | once | TRBV6-5 | NA | CASSYFGGDEKLFF | TGTGCCAGCAGTTACTTCGGGGGGGATGAAAAACTGTTTTTT
TRBJ2-1 | NA | TRBV18 | TRBD2 | CASSPPGTSGYNEQFF | TGTGCCAGCTCACCACCCGGGACTAGCGGCTACAATGAGCAGTTCTTC
TRBJ1-1 | NA | TRBV5-6 | TRBD1 | CASSLGYRGMNTEAFF | TGTGCCAGCAGCTTGGGATACAGGGGCATGAACACTGAAGCTTTCTTT
TRBJ1-2 | NA | TRBV5-4 | NA | CASSFGSDGYTF | TGTGCCAGCAGCTTTGGCTCTGATGGCTACACCTTC